This T cell receptor (beta chain) was sequenced in a study of cytomegalovirus exposure and HLA in healthy donors. Study-level information: Some 85 million unique TCRs, all from HLA-typed donors, were included in an early release of the data.

Remarks on this clone: Its antigen is unidentified.

Trimming stripped 5 bases from V and 4 bases from J, with 8 bases between. The CDR3 loop spans 12 amino acids. Germline V CDR1 and CDR2: SGHAT, FQNNGV. PCR involved 60 Vbeta and 13 Jbeta primers. The repertoire was sequenced with immunoSEQ multiplex PCR; TCRdb's copy has only in-frame clones and lacks some. The sample holds 90,000 to 120,000 clones; approximately 70% are singletons and the top ten take about 4.9%. Study findings and constraints: Donors belonging to an Asian-associated ancestry cluster reportedly showed fewer N-insertions in productive TCRs than the roughly 670-donor mean, according to what a later analysis found. A few V segments could not be told apart, such as TRBV6-2 and TRBV6-3, and were left out.

The V gene is TRBV11-2, the J gene TRBJ1-2; D not resolved. What was sequenced was PBMCs. This TCR came from a woman aged 18-29 years in good health and CMV-seropositive. The CDR3 DNA follows: TGTGCCAGCAGCCCCACTGCCTATGGCTACACCTTC. It translates to CASSPTAYGYTF.